This TCR beta chain appears in the sequencing data of a study of vaccination and CD4 T cells after COVID-19. Study overall: Two mRNA vaccine doses were given, either BNT162b2 or mRNA-1273.

Treatment noted: 10-day PBMC culture with coronavirus spike peptide pools or control peptides (ViraFEST assay). ViraFEST sequenced TCRs after peptide-pool expansion of antigen-specific T cells. Points on this clonotype: The antigen is unknown.

Cultured CD4+ T cell DNA was sequenced using the Oncomine TCR Beta short-read assay. One entry per CDR3 protein, called by TCRdb with MiXCR from the PCR reads. The sample records some 11,000 distinct CDR3 sequences, roughly 30% being singletons. The receptor comes from a human donor who had recovered from COVID-19. The sequenced sample was CD4+ T cells from blood, cultured in vitro, obtained after SARS-CoV-2 vaccination.

The CDR3 loop reads CASRDAGTENQPQHF. The CDR3 nucleotides read TGTGCCAGCAGAGACGCCGGGACAGAGAATCAGCCCCAGCATTTT. The chain uses TRBV6-1 and TRBJ1-5; 7 bases are a match to TRBD1. Germline values: CDR1 MNHNS, CDR2 SASEGT. CDR3 length equals 15 residues. The junction had 9 bases not matched to a gene; V was cut back by 6 bases and J by 4 bases.